The T cell receptor (beta chain) described here comes from a study of T cells in Graves' hyperthyroidism and ophthalmopathy. Turning to the study itself: Initial diagnosis, before any treatment, was when peripheral blood was collected.

Per germline, CDR1 DFQATT and CDR2 SNEGSKA (reference sequence). The CDR3 sequence is 13 residues long. The V end lost 5 bases, the J end lost 4 bases, and 12 bases lay between the germline ends. This clonotype has at least ten counts. What was amplified from RNA transcripts were TCR beta CDR3 regions. The TCR CDR3 was amplified in a first-round RT-PCR using the HTBI primer set. TCRdb recomputed calls from the multiplex PCR reads with MiXCR, one row per CDR3 protein. The data show 600,000 to 650,000 distinct CDR3 sequences, less than 25% seen once. PBMCs were collected from an approximately 9.2 ml volume of fresh peripheral blood.

The sample comprised blood. The TCR was taken from a man aged 25-45 years with Graves' ophthalmopathy. The V gene is TRBV20-1, the J gene TRBJ2-1; no clear D gene. The CDR3 spells CSAPSELYNEQFF. CDR3 coding DNA: TGCAGTGCTCCCTCAGAACTTTACAATGAGCAGTTCTTC.